The following is a T cell receptor (beta chain) sequence with its context. The data derive from a study of cytomegalovirus exposure and HLA in healthy donors. The CDR3 totals 16 residues. The V segment lost 4 bases and the J segment 6 bases; nucleotides outside the gene matches: 14. Germline V gives CDR1 KGHSH, CDR2 LQKENI. Only in-frame clones appear in the TCRdb table, and some are missing; sequencing was by immunoSEQ multiplex PCR. Among under 350,000 clones listed, around 86% were seen once. The source material was PBMCs. This rearrangement joins TRBV18 to TRBJ1-1, with 7 bases matching TRBD1. This clonotype was sampled from a woman between 18 and 29 years old in good health and CMV-seronegative. The CDR3 coding sequence is TGTGCCAGCTCACTCCGGGACAGAGAATACTATCCTGAAGCTTTCTTT. It specifies CASSLRDREYYPEAFF. Full variable domain (outside the CDR3, taken from reference TRBV18 and TRBJ1-1): NAGVMQNPRHLVRRRGQEARLRCSPMKGHSHVYWYRQLPEEGLKFMVYLQKENIIDESGMPKERFSAEFPKEGPSILRIQQVVRGDSAAYFCASSLRDREYYPEAFFGQGTRLTVV.